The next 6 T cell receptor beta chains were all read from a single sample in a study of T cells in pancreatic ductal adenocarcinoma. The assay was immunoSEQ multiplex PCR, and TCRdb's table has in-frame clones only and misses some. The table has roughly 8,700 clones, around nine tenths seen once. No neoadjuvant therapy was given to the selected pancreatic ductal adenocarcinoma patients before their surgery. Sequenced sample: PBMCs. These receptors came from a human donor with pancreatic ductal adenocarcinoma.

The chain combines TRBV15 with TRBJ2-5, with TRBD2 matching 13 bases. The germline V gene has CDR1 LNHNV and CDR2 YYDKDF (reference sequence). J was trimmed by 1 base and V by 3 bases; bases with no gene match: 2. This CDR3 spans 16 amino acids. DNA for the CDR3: TGTGCCACCAGCAGGGGACTAGCGGGACTCCAAGAGACCCAGTACTTC. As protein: CATSRGLAGLQETQYF.

DNA of the CDR3: TGTGCCAGCAGCTCCACAGGGAGACCCGGCTACGAGCAGTACTTC. Translated, it gives CASSSTGRPGYEQYF. V usage is TRBV5-4 and J usage is TRBJ2-7, with D perhaps TRBD1 (6 bases). Looked up from germline, CDR1 is SGHNT and CDR2 is YYREEE (reference sequence). The CDR3 spans 15 residues. The V and J ends lost 3 bases and 3 bases respectively, with 16 bases between them.

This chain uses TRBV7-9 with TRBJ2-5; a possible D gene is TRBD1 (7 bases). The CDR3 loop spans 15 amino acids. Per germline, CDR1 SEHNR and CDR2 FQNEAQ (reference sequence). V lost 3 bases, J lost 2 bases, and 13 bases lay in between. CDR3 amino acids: CASSLGAGGQETQYF. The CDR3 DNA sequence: TGTGCCAGCAGCTTGGGGGCAGGGGGGCAAGAGACCCAGTACTTC.

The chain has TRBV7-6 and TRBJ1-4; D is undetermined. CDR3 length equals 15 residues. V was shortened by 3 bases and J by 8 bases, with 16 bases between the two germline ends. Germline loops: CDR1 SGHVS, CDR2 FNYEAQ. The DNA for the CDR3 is TGTGCCAGCAGCTTTGCCCGGCGGGATACAGAAAAACTGTTTTTT. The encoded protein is CASSFARRDTEKLFF.

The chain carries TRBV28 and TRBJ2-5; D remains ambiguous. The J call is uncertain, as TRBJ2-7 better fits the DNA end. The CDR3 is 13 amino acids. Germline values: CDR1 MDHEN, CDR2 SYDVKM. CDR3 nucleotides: TGTGCCAGCTCAACTTCGCCTCCCTACGAGCAGTACTTC. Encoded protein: CASSTSPPYEQYF.

The CDR3 DNA is TGTGCCAGCAGCCGGGGGGAGACAGTGAACACCGGGGAGCTGTTTTTT. It specifies CASSRGETVNTGELFF. The chain uses TRBV5-6 and TRBJ2-2, with 7 bases that match TRBD2. The CDR3 spans 16 residues. CDR1 and CDR2 (germline): SGHDT, YYEEEE. V dropped 4 bases and J dropped 1; count of bases not matched to a gene: 7.